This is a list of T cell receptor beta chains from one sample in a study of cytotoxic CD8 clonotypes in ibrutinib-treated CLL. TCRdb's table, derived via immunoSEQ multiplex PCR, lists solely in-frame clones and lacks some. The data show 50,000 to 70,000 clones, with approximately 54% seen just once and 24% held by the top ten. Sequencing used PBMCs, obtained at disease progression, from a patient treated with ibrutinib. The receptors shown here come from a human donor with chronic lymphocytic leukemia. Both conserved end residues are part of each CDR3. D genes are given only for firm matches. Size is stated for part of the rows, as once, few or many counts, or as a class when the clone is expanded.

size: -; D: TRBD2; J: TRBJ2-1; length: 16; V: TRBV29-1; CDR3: CSVEDGRGASYNEQFF; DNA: TGCAGCGTTGAAGACGGGCGGGGGGCCTCCTACAATGAGCAGTTCTTC
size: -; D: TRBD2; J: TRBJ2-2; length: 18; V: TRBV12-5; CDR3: CASGPGLAGGRNTGELFF; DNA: TGTGCTAGTGGTCCCGGACTAGCGGGAGGTCGGAACACCGGGGAGCTGTTTTTT
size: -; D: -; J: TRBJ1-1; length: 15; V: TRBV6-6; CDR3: CASSYGRYMNTEAFF; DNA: TGTGCCAGCAGTTACGGGCGGTACATGAACACTGAAGCTTTCTTT
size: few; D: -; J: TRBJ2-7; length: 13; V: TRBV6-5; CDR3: CASRRDRAYEQYF; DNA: TGTGCCAGCAGGCGGGACAGAGCCTACGAGCAGTACTTC
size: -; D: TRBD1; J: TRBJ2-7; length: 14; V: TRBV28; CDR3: CATLPRQGAYEQYF; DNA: TGTGCCACCCTACCAAGACAGGGGGCCTACGAGCAGTACTTC
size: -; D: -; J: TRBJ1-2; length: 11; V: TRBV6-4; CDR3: CASRWEGGYTF; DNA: TGTGCCAGCAGATGGGAGGGAGGCTACACCTTC
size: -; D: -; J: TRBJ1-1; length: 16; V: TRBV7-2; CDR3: CASSFPPQGTNTEAFF; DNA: TGTGCCAGCAGCTTTCCCCCCCAGGGGACAAACACTGAAGCTTTCTTT
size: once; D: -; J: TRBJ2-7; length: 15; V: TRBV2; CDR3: CASSERQGGIYEQYF; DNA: TGTGCCAGCAGTGAAAGGCAGGGTGGAATTTACGAGCAGTACTTC
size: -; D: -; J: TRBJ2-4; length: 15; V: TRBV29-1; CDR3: CSVEPATKAKNIQYF; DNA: TGCAGCGTTGAACCCGCCACTAAGGCCAAAAACATTCAGTACTTC
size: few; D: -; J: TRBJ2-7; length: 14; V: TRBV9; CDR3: CASGGRPGHYEQYF; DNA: TGTGCCAGCGGGGGGCGGCCCGGCCACTACGAGCAGTACTTC
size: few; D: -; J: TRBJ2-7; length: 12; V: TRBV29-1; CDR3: CSVVGSSYEQYF; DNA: TGCAGCGTTGTCGGCAGCTCCTACGAGCAGTACTTC
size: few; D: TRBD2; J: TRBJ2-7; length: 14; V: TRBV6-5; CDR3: CASSYKREGHEQYF; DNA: TGTGCCAGCAGTTACAAGCGGGAGGGGCACGAGCAGTACTTC
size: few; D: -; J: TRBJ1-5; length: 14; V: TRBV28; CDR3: CASSPQVWNQPQHF; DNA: TGTGCCAGCAGTCCGCAGGTTTGGAATCAGCCCCAGCATTTT
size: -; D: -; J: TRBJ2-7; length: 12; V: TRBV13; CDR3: CASSYASDEQYF; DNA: TGTGCCAGCAGCTACGCTAGCGACGAGCAGTACTTC
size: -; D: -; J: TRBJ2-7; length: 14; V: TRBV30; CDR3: CAWTKRRDGLEQYF; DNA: TGTGCCTGGACCAAGAGGCGGGATGGGTTGGAGCAGTACTTC
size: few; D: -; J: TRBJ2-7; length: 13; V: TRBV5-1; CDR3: CASSSDGLYEQYF; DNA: TGCGCCAGCAGCTCGGACGGGCTCTACGAGCAGTACTTC
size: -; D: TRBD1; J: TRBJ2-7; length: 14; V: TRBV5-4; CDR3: CASSKQGAVYEQYF; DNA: TGTGCCAGCAGCAAACAGGGGGCGGTGTACGAGCAGTACTTC
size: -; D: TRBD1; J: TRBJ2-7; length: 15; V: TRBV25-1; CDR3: CASSASDRGNYEQYF; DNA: TGTGCCAGCAGTGCTTCGGACAGGGGTAACTACGAGCAGTACTTC
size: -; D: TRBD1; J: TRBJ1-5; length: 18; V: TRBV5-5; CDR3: CASSLEIPQTGHHQPQHF; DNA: TGTGCCAGCAGCTTGGAAATTCCACAGACAGGGCACCATCAGCCCCAGCATTTT
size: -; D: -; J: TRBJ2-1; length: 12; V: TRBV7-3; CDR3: CASSLTLDEQFF; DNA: TGTGCCAGCAGCTTAACATTGGATGAGCAGTTCTTC
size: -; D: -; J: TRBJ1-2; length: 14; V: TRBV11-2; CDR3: CASSPGGGIYGYTF; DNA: TGTGCCAGCAGCCCGGGGGGGGGCATCTATGGCTACACCTTC
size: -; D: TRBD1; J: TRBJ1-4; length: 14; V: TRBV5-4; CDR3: CASSWDRKNEKLFF; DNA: TGTGCCAGCAGCTGGGACAGGAAGAATGAAAAACTGTTTTTT
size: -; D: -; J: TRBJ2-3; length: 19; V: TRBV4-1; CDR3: CASSQDPRLPPISTDTQYF; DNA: TGCGCCAGCAGCCAAGACCCCCGGCTGCCACCTATTAGCACAGATACGCAGTATTTT
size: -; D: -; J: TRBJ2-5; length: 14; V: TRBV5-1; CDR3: CASSWDGRGETQYF; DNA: TGCGCCAGCAGCTGGGACGGACGGGGGGAGACCCAGTACTTC
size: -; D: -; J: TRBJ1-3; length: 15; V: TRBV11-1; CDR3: CASSRGAGSGNTIYF; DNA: TGTGCCAGCAGCCGCGGGGCTGGCTCTGGAAACACCATATATTTT
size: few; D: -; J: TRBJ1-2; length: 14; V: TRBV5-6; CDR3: CASLGRGVNYGYTF; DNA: TGTGCCAGCCTCGGGAGGGGAGTTAACTATGGCTACACCTTC
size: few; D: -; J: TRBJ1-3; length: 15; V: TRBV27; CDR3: CASSRRHSSGNTIYF; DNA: TGTGCCAGCAGCCGACGCCATAGCTCTGGAAACACCATATATTTT
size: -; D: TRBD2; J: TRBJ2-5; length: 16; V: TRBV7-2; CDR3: CASSLMSGGGQETQYF; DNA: TGTGCCAGCAGCTTGATGAGCGGGGGGGGTCAAGAGACCCAGTACTTC
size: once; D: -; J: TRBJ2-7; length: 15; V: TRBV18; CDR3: CASSPPETRGYEQYF; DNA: TGTGCCAGCTCACCACCGGAGACAAGGGGCTACGAGCAGTACTTC
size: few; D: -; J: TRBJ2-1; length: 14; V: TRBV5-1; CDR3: CASSFDIYYNEQFF; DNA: TGCGCCAGCAGCTTCGACATTTACTACAATGAGCAGTTCTTC
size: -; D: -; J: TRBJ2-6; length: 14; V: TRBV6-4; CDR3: CASKVEAGANVLTF; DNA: TGTGCCAGCAAGGTAGAGGCTGGGGCCAACGTCCTGACTTTC